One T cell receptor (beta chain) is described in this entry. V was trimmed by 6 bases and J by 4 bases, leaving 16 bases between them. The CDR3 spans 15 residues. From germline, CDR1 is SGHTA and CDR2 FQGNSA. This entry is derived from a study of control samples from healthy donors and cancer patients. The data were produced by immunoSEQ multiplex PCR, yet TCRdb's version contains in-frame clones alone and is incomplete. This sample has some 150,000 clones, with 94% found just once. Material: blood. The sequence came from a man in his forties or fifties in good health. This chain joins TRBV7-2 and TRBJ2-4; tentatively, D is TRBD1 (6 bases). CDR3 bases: TGTGCCAGCAGTAATCCGGGACACGTAAAAAACATTCAGTACTTC. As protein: CASSNPGHVKNIQYF. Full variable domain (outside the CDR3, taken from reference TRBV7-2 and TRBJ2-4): GAGVSQSPSNKVTEKGKDVELRCDPISGHTALYWYRQSLGQGLEFLIYFQGNSAPDKSGLPSDRFSAERTGGSVSTLTIQRTQQEDSAVYLCASSNPGHVKNIQYFGAGTRLSVL.